Listed below are T cell receptor beta chains from one sample, sequenced in a study of regulatory T cells in long-lasting Graves disease. TCRdb recomputed calls from the multiplex PCR reads with MiXCR, one row per CDR3 protein. This table has about 500,000 distinct CDR3 sequences, 12% appearing once. The same data also contributed to another study, on T cells in Graves' hyperthyroidism and ophthalmopathy.

Sequenced material: peripheral blood mononuclear cells (PBMCs), taken at new diagnosis, from a patient treated with antithyroid drugs. The receptors were gathered from a woman aged 25 to 39 with Graves disease. CDR3s include the opening cysteine and the closing phenylalanine or tryptophan. A D gene is named only where the DNA matches it firmly. Size values are once, few and many counts, or a class for expanded clones, and some rows have none.

TRBJ2-1 TRBD1 . TRBV20-1 15 TGCAGTGCAACCCCGGGACAGGGGGCGTACAATGAGCAGTTCTTC CSATPGQGAYNEQFF
TRBJ2-1 . . TRBV20-1 11 TGCAGTGCTAGGTCGTCGGTTGAGCAGTTCTTC CSARSSVEQFF
TRBJ1-6 . many TRBV7-2 15 TGTGCCAGCAGCCGCCAGGTTTCGGATAATTCACCCCTCCACTTT CASSRQVSDNSPLHF
TRBJ1-5 . . TRBV6-2/TRBV6-3 15 TGTGCCAGCAGTGAGGGTCGAGTCAGCAATCAGCCCCAGCATTTT CASSEGRVSNQPQHF
TRBJ2-5 TRBD2 many TRBV20-1 13 TGCAGTGCTCTAGGGACTAGCGAGGAGACCCAGTACTTC CSALGTSEETQYF
TRBJ2-7 TRBD1 many TRBV10-3 16 TGTGCCATCAGTGGGCAGTATGGACAGGGGACCTACGAGCAGTACTTC CAISGQYGQGTYEQYF
TRBJ2-3 . once TRBV20-1 14 TGCAGTGCTAGACAGGGAGCCACACCAGATACGCAGTATTTT CSARQGATPDTQYF
TRBJ2-4 . many TRBV28 14 TGTGCCAGCAGTTTCTCTGGTAACAAAAACATTCAGTACTTC CASSFSGNKNIQYF
TRBJ2-3 . . TRBV9 14 TGTGCCAGCAGCGTAGATAGCGCCACAGGTCCGCAGTATTTT CASSVDSATGPQYF
TRBJ2-7 . many TRBV28 13 TGTGCCGCCCGAGAGCAAACAGGGATCGAGCAGTACTTC CAAREQTGIEQYF
TRBJ2-1 TRBD2 few TRBV5-1 13 TGCGCCAGCAGTTCTAGCGGGCGTAATGAGCAGTTCTTC CASSSSGRNEQFF
TRBJ2-7 . many TRBV30 13 TGTGCCTGGGGTTGGGACCGAACCTACGAGCAGTACTTC CAWGWDRTYEQYF
TRBJ1-5 . many TRBV7-2 13 TGTGCCAGCAGCACCGGACCTTATCAGCCCCAGCATTTT CASSTGPYQPQHF
TRBJ2-3 TRBD1 many TRBV7-9 16 TGTGCCAGCAGGGCGGTAGTGGACAGGCTGGGGGATACGCAGTATTTT CASRAVVDRLGDTQYF
TRBJ2-1 TRBD2 many TRBV20-1 17 TGCAGTGCTAGAAGGGGTCGGACTAGCGGGGGAGACAATGAGCAGTTCTTC CSARRGRTSGGDNEQFF
TRBJ2-3 TRBD2 many TRBV28 16 TGTGCCAGCAGTTTATGGGTAGCGGGAGGAGCGGATACGCAGTATTTT CASSLWVAGGADTQYF
TRBJ1-1 . . TRBV11-2 16 TGTGCCAGCAGCTCACCTTGGGGAGGGTCGAACACTGAAGCTTTCTTT CASSSPWGGSNTEAFF
TRBJ2-5 . many TRBV4-1 14 TGCGCCAGCAGCCAAGTCGACACCCAAGAGACCCAGTACTTC CASSQVDTQETQYF
TRBJ1-4 TRBD1 once TRBV19 14 TGTGCCACCAAGATGGGACAGGGCTATGAAAAACTGTTTTTT CATKMGQGYEKLFF
TRBJ2-5 TRBD2 . TRBV20-1 14 TGCAGTGCTAGAATCAGCGGGAGCGGAGAGACCCAGTACTTC CSARISGSGETQYF
TRBJ2-1 . few TRBV5-1 19 TGCGCCAGCAGCTTGGCTGGGGGGTACGGCGGGGCCTCCTACAATGAGCAGTTCTTC CASSLAGGYGGASYNEQFF
TRBJ2-2 . few TRBV15 13 TGTGCCACCACTTACTGGAACACCGGGGAGCTGTTTTTT CATTYWNTGELFF
TRBJ1-3 . few TRBV6-1 15 TGTGCCAGCAACAAGAGGGACAACTCTGGAAACACCATATATTTT CASNKRDNSGNTIYF
TRBJ1-2 TRBD1 many TRBV18 16 TGTGCCAGCTCACCAGGGACAGGGCTGGCGAACTATGGCTACACCTTC CASSPGTGLANYGYTF
TRBJ2-1 TRBD2 . TRBV19 15 TGTGCCAGTAATACCGGGACTAGCGGGAACAATGAGCAGTTCTTC CASNTGTSGNNEQFF
TRBJ2-7 TRBD1 many TRBV7-2 14 TGTGCCAGCAGTCTAGGGGGCAAGTTGGTCGAGCAGTACTTC CASSLGGKLVEQYF
TRBJ2-7 TRBD2 . TRBV29-1 14 TGCAGCTTGAGGGGGGTAGCGGGAGTTGGGGAGCAGTACTTC CSLRGVAGVGEQYF
TRBJ2-7 TRBD2 many TRBV11-1 18 TGTGCCAGCAGCTTATACGGACGGTCCGGACTAGGAATCTACGAGCAGTACTTC CASSLYGRSGLGIYEQYF
TRBJ1-1 TRBD1 many TRBV14 15 TGTGCCAGCAGCCCCTGGACAGGGGCAGGAACTGAAGCTTTCTTT CASSPWTGAGTEAFF
TRBJ2-6 . few TRBV7-8 11 TGTGCCAGCCATGGGGCCAACGTCCTGACTTTC CASHGANVLTF
TRBJ2-7 . many TRBV3-1 13 TGTGCCAGCAGCCAAGGGGCCCCAGGCGAGCAGTACTTC CASSQGAPGEQYF
TRBJ2-2 . . TRBV20-1 13 TGCAGTGGTTTCTCGGCTTCCACCGGGGAGCTGTTTTTT CSGFSASTGELFF
TRBJ2-7 . many TRBV11-3 13 TGTGCCAGCAGCTTGGGACTCCTCTACGAGCAGTACTTC CASSLGLLYEQYF
TRBJ2-7 TRBD2 . TRBV4-1 17 TGCGCCAGCAGCCAGGGACTACGCCTCGTAAGCTCCTACGAGCAGTACTTC CASSQGLRLVSSYEQYF
TRBJ2-7 . many TRBV4-1 17 TGCGCCAGCAGCCAAACAAAAAAAGAGGGCTACTCCTACGAGCAGTACTTC CASSQTKKEGYSYEQYF
TRBJ2-1 . . TRBV5-4 14 TGTGCCAGCAGCTCAACTAGTGACTACAATGAGCAGTTCTTC CASSSTSDYNEQFF
TRBJ1-2 . many TRBV11-3 13 TGTGCCAGCAGCTTAGAAGGGTGGGATGGCTACACCTTC CASSLEGWDGYTF
TRBJ2-1 TRBD2 many TRBV20-1 17 TGCAGTGCTAGAGATCTTATGGGACTAGCGGGGGACAGGAGGCAGTTCTTC CSARDLMGLAGDRRQFF
TRBJ1-4 TRBD1 many TRBV27 15 TGTGCCAGCAGTCGTCGGACAGGGACTAATGAAAAACTGTTTTTT CASSRRTGTNEKLFF
TRBJ2-7 TRBD2 many TRBV28 13 TGTGCCAGTTGGTCTAGCGGGAGATACGAGCAGTACTTC CASWSSGRYEQYF
TRBJ2-6 TRBD1 many TRBV28 18 TGTGCCAGCAGTCCAAGGACAGGGCGAAGCTCTGGGGCCAACGTCCTGACTTTC CASSPRTGRSSGANVLTF
TRBJ2-4 . few TRBV19 14 TGTGCCAGTAGAGAAGTTAGCGGTAAAAACATTCAGTACTTC CASREVSGKNIQYF
TRBJ2-7 . few TRBV7-9 15 TGTGCCAGCAGCTTACATGGGGCGCGTCCCTACGAGCAGTACTTC CASSLHGARPYEQYF
TRBJ2-7 . . TRBV5-1 15 TGCGCCAGCAGCTTGGCCCAGGCGTCCAGCGCCGAGCAGTACTTC CASSLAQASSAEQYF
TRBJ2-7 . few TRBV24-1 15 TGTGCCACCAGTGATCCGAGGGCCATCAGCTACGAGCAGTACTTC CATSDPRAISYEQYF
TRBJ2-2 . many TRBV6-5 13 TGTGCCAGCAGTTCAGTACAAGGCGGGGAGCTGTTTTTT CASSSVQGGELFF
TRBJ2-6 . few TRBV6-5 20 TGTGCCAGCAGTTACTCGAAAAGGGGCAGGGTTAACTCTGGGGCCAACGTCCTGACTTTC CASSYSKRGRVNSGANVLTF
TRBJ2-1 . many TRBV12-3/TRBV12-4 11 TGTGCCAGCAGTTGGCGCAATGAGCAGTTCTTC CASSWRNEQFF
TRBJ2-1 TRBD2 many TRBV24-1 17 TGTGCCACCAGTGACCCAACTAGCGGGAGGGCCACAGGGGAGCAGTTCTTC CATSDPTSGRATGEQFF
TRBJ1-1 . . TRBV7-9 18 TGTGCCAGCAGCTTAGCGATTTGGACGAAGAATGTAGACACTGAAGCTTTCTTT CASSLAIWTKNVDTEAFF
TRBJ1-2 . many TRBV12-5 15 TGTGCTAGTGGTTCGGGATTGACCGGGAGGTTTGGCTACACCTTC CASGSGLTGRFGYTF
TRBJ2-3 . once TRBV11-3 13 TGTGCCAGGGAGGGGAAAAGCACAGATACGCAGTATTTT CAREGKSTDTQYF
TRBJ1-4 . . TRBV30 11 TGTGCCTGGAGCGGGACAGAAAAACTGTTTTTT CAWSGTEKLFF
TRBJ1-1 . many TRBV11-2 14 TGTGCCAGCAGCTTAGGATGGGTCGACACTGAAGCTTTCTTT CASSLGWVDTEAFF
TRBJ2-3 TRBD1 . TRBV30 17 TGTGCCTGGAGTGTACAGGGGGCGTCCTGGAGCACAGATACGCAGTATTTT CAWSVQGASWSTDTQYF
TRBJ1-1 TRBD1 many TRBV12-5 14 TGTGCTTCCCGGGACAGTCGACTCTACACTGAAGCTTTCTTT CASRDSRLYTEAFF
TRBJ1-6 . many TRBV27 18 TGTGCCAGCAACAATTACCCCCCAGGACTCAGCCTGAATTCACCCCTCCACTTT CASNNYPPGLSLNSPLHF